This T cell receptor beta chain appears in the sequencing data of a study of shared clonotypes between healthy human individuals. CD45RO-negative cells were positively selected for CCR7, leaving out terminally differentiated effector memory CD45RA+ cells. Recent acute infections and vaccinations were absent in the healthy HIV-negative adult donors. Study-level points and caveats: For naive CD4 cells, 5% to 6.5% of clonotypes were shared across a few donors.

Regarding this clone: The antigen is unknown.

The trim removed 3 bases at V and 5 bases at J, leaving 12 bases unmatched. The CDR3 covers 17 residues. The germline gives CDR1 MGHRA, CDR2 YSYEKL. The study ran the assay at deep level. Here immunoSEQ multiplex PCR was the method, and the copy in TCRdb shows in-frame clones only, minus some. The sample includes more than 2 million clones, just over 90% of them seen just once. The rearrangement uses TRBV4-1 and TRBJ2-1; 8 bases line up with TRBD2. What was sequenced was naive CD8+ T cells from PBMCs. This TCR was sampled from a young man in good health. Some clones in this sample may be carry-over from other donors' samples. The CDR3 sequence: CASSHPLLTSADNEQFF. CDR3 bases: TGCGCCAGCAGCCACCCCCTCCTGACTAGCGCTGACAATGAGCAGTTCTTC.